This entry concerns a single TCR beta chain. This sample was taken from a study of preoperative IRX-2 immunotherapy in early breast cancer. Treatment denoted: preoperative locoregional IRX-2 cytokine immunotherapy. Preoperative locoregional IRX-2 cytokine immunotherapy was tested in the phase Ib source study. This CDR3 has 14 residues. Germline values: CDR1 MNHEY, CDR2 SMNVEV (reference sequence). The V and J ends lost 6 bases and 5 bases respectively, with 13 bases between them. Libraries were prepared by immunoSEQ multiplex PCR; TCRdb keeps only in-frame clonotypes and omits some of them. The profile shows 34,000 or so clones, about 95% of them singletons.

The receptor's source is a human donor with breast cancer. The chain has TRBV27 and TRBJ2-2; D is perhaps TRBD1 (6 bases). Specimen collection occurred from a patient treated with IRX-2 immunotherapy. As DNA, the CDR3 is TGTGCCAGCAGCTACAGGGATAAAACCGGGGAGCTGTTTTTT. This sequence encodes CASSYRDKTGELFF.